A selection of T cell receptor beta chains follows, all from one sample in a study of cytomegalovirus exposure and HLA in healthy donors. The data were produced by immunoSEQ multiplex PCR, yet TCRdb's version contains in-frame clones alone and is incomplete. Counted here are about 53,000 clones, around 91% occurring once; the ten biggest clones make up 1.4%. Sequencing was done on a sample of PBMCs. These receptors originate from a man between 18 and 29 years old in good health and CMV-seronegative. Each CDR3 is given with its conserved first and last residue. A D gene is named only where the DNA matches it firmly. Clone size is shown for a subset of rows, as once, few, many or a class of expanded clone.

clone_size	v_call	j_call	d_call	cdr3_nt	cdr3_aa
few	TRBV6-6	TRBJ2-3	TRBD1	TGTGCCAGCAGAGGGGACAGGGGGTTCTCCACAGATACGCAGTATTTT	CASRGDRGFSTDTQYF
once	TRBV28	TRBJ2-1	TRBD2	TGTGCCAGCAGTTCCCCCCCGGGACTAGCGGGAGGCCCCTCCTACAATGAGCAGTTCTTC	CASSSPPGLAGGPSYNEQFF
.	TRBV7-2	TRBJ2-7	TRBD2	TGTGCCAGCAGCTCTAGCCCTAGCGGGACCTACGAGCAGTACTTC	CASSSSPSGTYEQYF
.	TRBV5-5	TRBJ2-3	.	TGTGCCAGCAGCTTGAGAGGGGGGGCGGATACGCAGTATTTT	CASSLRGGADTQYF
once	TRBV6-5	TRBJ1-1	.	TGTGCCAGCAGTTACTTGCGGGTGAGTGGCACTGAAGCTTTCTTT	CASSYLRVSGTEAFF
.	TRBV19	TRBJ1-1	.	TGTGCCAGTACCTCGAGAGGCCCCACTGAAGCTTTCTTT	CASTSRGPTEAFF
.	TRBV7-9	TRBJ2-3	TRBD2	TGTGCCAGCAGCTTAGGACTAGCGGGAGGGTACACAGATACGCAGTATTTT	CASSLGLAGGYTDTQYF
.	TRBV28	TRBJ1-5	TRBD1	TGTGCCAGCAGTCAACCAGGGGGCGGTCAGCCCCAGCATTTT	CASSQPGGGQPQHF
once	TRBV21-1	TRBJ1-5	.	TGTGCCAGCAGCAAAGAAAGAACAGGGGACAGGAATCAGCCCCAGCATTTT	CASSKERTGDRNQPQHF
.	TRBV7-8	TRBJ2-3	.	TGTGCCAGCAGCTTAGTGCCCGCTACAGGTCTTAGCACAGATACGCAGTATTTT	CASSLVPATGLSTDTQYF
.	TRBV1	TRBJ2-4	.	TGCACCAGCAGCCAAGACCGCCGTCCCGGGACTAGCGGGAGGGCCTTTGGGAACATTCAGTACTTC	CTSSQDRRPGTSGRAFGNIQYF
.	TRBV4-2	TRBJ2-3	TRBD2	TGTGCCAGCAGCCAAGAGAGGGCGGGGGGCACAGATACGCAGTATTTT	CASSQERAGGTDTQYF
.	TRBV19	TRBJ2-6	.	TGTGCCAGTAGTATCGACAGCACCTCTGGGGCCAACGTCCTGACTTTC	CASSIDSTSGANVLTF
.	TRBV30	TRBJ2-7	.	TGTGCCTGGAGGACAGGACCCTACGAGCAGTACTTC	CAWRTGPYEQYF
.	TRBV6-1	TRBJ2-7	TRBD2	TGTGCCAGCACTCGACTAGCGGGAGACGAGCAGTACTTC	CASTRLAGDEQYF
.	TRBV6-5	TRBJ2-2	.	TGTGCCAGCACACAGTGGCAGGCGAACACCGGGGAGCTGTTTTTT	CASTQWQANTGELFF
.	TRBV10-2	TRBJ2-1	TRBD2	TGCGCCAGCAAGGCCCAGGGCGGGAGGGCCACTGAGCAGTTCTTC	CASKAQGGRATEQFF
.	TRBV9	TRBJ2-5	.	TGTGCCAGCAGCGGCGACTTGGAAGAGACCCAGTACTTC	CASSGDLEETQYF
.	TRBV6-4	TRBJ2-1	.	TGTGCCAGCAGTGCCTACCCTGGGAGTGAGCAGTTCTTC	CASSAYPGSEQFF
few	TRBV5-1	TRBJ2-1	TRBD1	TGCGCCAGCAGCTTGGCTCCGTTGAAAGGGGGCGATGAGCAGTTCTTC	CASSLAPLKGGDEQFF
.	TRBV4-2	TRBJ2-1	TRBD2	TGTGCCAGCAGCCAGATAGCGGGGGACTCCTACAATGAGCAGTTCTTC	CASSQIAGDSYNEQFF
.	TRBV28	TRBJ2-7	TRBD1	TGTGCCAGCAGTAGGATAAGGGGGCTCTACGAGCAGTACTTC	CASSRIRGLYEQYF
.	TRBV7-7	TRBJ2-1	.	TGTGCTTCAGCAAGCGGTTTGCCCTACAATGAGCAGTTCTTC	CASASGLPYNEQFF
.	TRBV27	TRBJ1-1	.	TGTGCCAGCAGGGACAGAACGAACACTGAAGCTTTCTTT	CASRDRTNTEAFF
.	TRBV29-1	TRBJ2-7	TRBD2	TGCAGCGTTGACCGGGGGGAGGGGCCCTACGAGCAGTACTTC	CSVDRGEGPYEQYF
.	TRBV28	TRBJ2-7	.	TGTGCCAGCAGTTTCGGGAAAGGGTACGAGCAGTACTTC	CASSFGKGYEQYF
.	TRBV7-9	TRBJ1-2	TRBD1	TGTGCCAGCAGCGTTGGACAGGGGTCGGCCTATGGCTACACCTTC	CASSVGQGSAYGYTF
.	TRBV28	TRBJ2-2	.	TGTGCCAGCAGGGACATGGGGACTGGAAACACCGGGGAGCTGTTTTTT	CASRDMGTGNTGELFF
.	TRBV18	TRBJ2-3	.	TGTGCCAGCTCACCACCGGTTCGGGTCGGGGTTGATACGCAGTATTTT	CASSPPVRVGVDTQYF
.	TRBV27	TRBJ2-2	.	TGTGCCAGCAGAACTAGTCTCGCCGGGGAGCTGTTTTTT	CASRTSLAGELFF
once	TRBV4-3	TRBJ2-7	.	TGCGCCAGCAGCCAAGAAGTAGCGGACTACGAGCAGTACTTC	CASSQEVADYEQYF
.	TRBV28	TRBJ1-5	.	TGTGCCAGCAGTCAACCGGTTAGCCAGGGTGGGGATCAGCCCCAGCATTTT	CASSQPVSQGGDQPQHF
few	TRBV6-1	TRBJ2-2	TRBD1	TGTGCCAGCAGTGCTACTACAGGGGATACCGGGGAGCTGTTTTTT	CASSATTGDTGELFF
once	TRBV11-2	TRBJ2-7	TRBD2	TGTGCCAGCAGCCCGGGGACTAGCGGGAGGGACCTACCATACGAGCAGTACTTC	CASSPGTSGRDLPYEQYF
.	TRBV7-8	TRBJ1-2	TRBD1	TGTGCCAGCAGCATTGACAGGGATGGCTACACCTTC	CASSIDRDGYTF